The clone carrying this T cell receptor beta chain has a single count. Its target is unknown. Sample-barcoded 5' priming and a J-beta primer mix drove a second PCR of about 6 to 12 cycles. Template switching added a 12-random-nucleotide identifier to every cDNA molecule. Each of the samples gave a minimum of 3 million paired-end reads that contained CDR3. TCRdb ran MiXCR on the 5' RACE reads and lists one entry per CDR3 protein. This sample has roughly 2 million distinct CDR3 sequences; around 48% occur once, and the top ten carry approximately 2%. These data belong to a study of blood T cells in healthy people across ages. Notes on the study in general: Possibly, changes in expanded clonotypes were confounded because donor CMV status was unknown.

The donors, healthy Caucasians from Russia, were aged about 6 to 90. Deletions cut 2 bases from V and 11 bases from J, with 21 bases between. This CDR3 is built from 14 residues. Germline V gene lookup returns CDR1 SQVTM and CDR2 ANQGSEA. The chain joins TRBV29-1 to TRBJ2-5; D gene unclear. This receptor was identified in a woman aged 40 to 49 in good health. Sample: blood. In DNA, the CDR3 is TGCAGCGTTGAAACGGCACTCTCCTACAATGAGCAGTACTTC. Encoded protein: CSVETALSYNEQYF.